Below are 9 T cell receptor beta chains sequenced from a single sample in a study of blood T cell repertoires in COVID-19. Sequencing was performed with immunoSEQ multiplex PCR; in TCRdb, only in-frame clones are kept and a portion is missing. This sample has about 230,000 clones, with 85% to 90% found just once. Sequences were obtained from PBMCs or T cells enriched from blood (not recorded which). These receptors were taken from a woman in her 30s with acute COVID-19.

The chain employs TRBV19 and TRBJ1-1; maybe TRBD1 (6 bases). This CDR3 has 13 residues. Trimming removed 7 bases from V and 0 bases from J, with 9 bases in between. The V gene's germline CDR1 is LNHDA and CDR2 SQIVND (reference sequence). CDR3 sequence reads: CASNRALNTEAFF. The CDR3 region has the DNA TGTGCCAGTAACAGGGCCCTGAACACTGAAGCTTTCTTT.

CDR3 region: CASSLERGDEQYF. CDR3 sequence (DNA): TGTGCCAGCAGCTTAGAAAGGGGCGACGAGCAGTACTTC. The chain has TRBV7-7 and TRBJ2-7; a possible D gene is TRBD1 (5 bases). The CDR3 is made up of 13 amino acids. V lost 1 base to trimming and J lost 5 bases, with 9 bases between them. Germline loops: CDR1 SSHAT, CDR2 FNYEAQ (reference sequence).

This chain links TRBV24-1 with TRBJ1-2; no firm D call. The CDR3 runs to 14 residues. V lost 4 bases to trimming and J lost 7 bases, with 15 bases between them. CDR1 and CDR2 from the germline V gene are KGHDR and SFDVKD. CDR3 protein: CATSDQYRTSGYTF. The CDR3 nucleotides are TGTGCCACCAGTGACCAATACCGAACCAGTGGCTACACCTTC.

This chain links TRBV27 with TRBJ1-6; D is undetermined. V shed 11 bases and J shed 10 bases, with 12 bases lying between them. Germline assignment: CDR1 MNHEY and CDR2 SMNVEV (reference sequence). This CDR3 contains 11 residues. This CDR3 reads CADSESSPLHF. As DNA, the CDR3 is TGTGCCGATTCGGAGAGCTCACCCCTCCACTTT.

J is TRBJ1-1 and V is TRBV7-2, with D possibly being TRBD1 (5 bases). V dropped 5 bases and J dropped 0 bases, with 13 bases sitting between them. CDR1 SGHTA and CDR2 FQGNSA come from the germline V gene. This CDR3 comprises 15 residues. CDR3 DNA: TGTGCCAGCAGCATCCCAGGGCTCATGAACACTGAAGCTTTCTTT. The encoded protein is CASSIPGLMNTEAFF.

The rearrangement links TRBV6-2 or TRBV6-3 to TRBJ2-6, with D unresolved. CDR1 is MNHEY, CDR2 SVGEGT, per germline. Trimming left V 4 bases short and J 0 bases short, with 4 bases between. The CDR3 is 14 residues long. The CDR3, as DNA: TGTGCCAGCAGTTTCGGCTCTGGGGCCAACGTCCTGACTTTC. Translation gives CASSFGSGANVLTF.

The chain employs TRBV7-9 and TRBJ2-1; D call uncertain. CDR3 length equals 14 residues. V was cut by 2 bases and J by 5 bases, with 10 bases left in between. Looked up from germline, CDR1 is SEHNR and CDR2 is FQNEAQ (reference sequence). CDR3 loop: CASSLNAGHNEQFF. CDR3 bases: TGTGCCAGCAGCTTAAATGCAGGCCACAATGAGCAGTTCTTC.

The chain employs TRBV10-3 and TRBJ2-3; D might be TRBD2 (5 bases). V lost 0 bases to trimming and J lost 0 bases, with 13 bases between them. Germline lookup yields CDR1 ENHRY and CDR2 SYGVKD. The CDR3 runs to 17 residues. The DNA for the CDR3 is TGTGCCATCAGTGAGTCTGGACTTATCTCTAGCACAGATACGCAGTATTTT. Residues: CAISESGLISSTDTQYF.

This chain uses TRBV6-2 or TRBV6-3 with TRBJ1-1; D not resolved. This CDR3 spans 15 amino acids. Germline V gives CDR1 MNHEY, CDR2 SVGEGT. Trimming took 0 bases from V and 0 from J, leaving 8 bases between them. The CDR3 region is CASSYSPGLNTEAFF. The CDR3, as DNA: TGTGCCAGCAGTTACTCCCCGGGTTTGAACACTGAAGCTTTCTTT.